This TCR beta chain was sequenced during a study of blood T cell repertoires in COVID-19 (dated by TCRdb to the early 2020s). Regarding the research as a whole: Collaborator samples came from the United States, Italy and Spain and covered acute and convalescent phases of COVID-19. The samples were drawn from the first 160 participants of the ongoing ImmuneRACE study and from 1,254 subjects provided by 6 global collaborators. The prospective study material was composed of cDNA or gDNA derived from T cells, B-cell-depleted T cells, or PBMCs. Deeply sampled blood TCRbeta repertoires from subjects exposed to, actively infected with, or recovered from COVID-19 were included in the dataset. Where HLA class I and class II types were available, the types were taken from metadata supplied by the sample provider, not from assay-based typing. The repertoires were made available in a free public database intended to serve as a resource for research on the immune response to SARS-CoV-2. A de-identified subject ID, COVID-19 status, age in years and sex were almost always included in the sample metadata.

CDR1 and CDR2 are read off the germline V gene as ENHRY and SYGVKD. V is cut by 4 bases and J by 4 bases, and the space between the germline ends is 8 bases. From its cysteine to its phenylalanine, the CDR3 spans 13 amino acids. Kept here is only the CDR3 DNA, which spans 39 bases and is read in frame from base 1. The collaborating institutions used their own protocols to collect whole blood in K2EDTA tubes. For TCRbeta analysis, collaborators shipped samples in one of three forms: frozen whole blood, isolated PBMCs, or DNA extracted from either of those sample types. For this clone: Its antigen remains unidentified. Per-base quality was not reported, and no clone a single base away is much larger than it.

The immunoSEQ Assay, a bias-controlled multiplex PCR, was used to amplify TCRbeta CDR3 regions from genomic DNA. On the authors' methods: Nucleated cell counts per sample were estimated from amplification of reference gene primers within the assay. To quantify the absolute abundance of each unique TCRbeta CDR3 rearrangement, sequence reads were collapsed and filtered. For each sample, productive Simpson clonality was calculated as the square root of Simpson's diversity index over productive rearrangements. Imported from immuneACCESS, the table was reduced by TCRdb to in-frame sequences with V and J called. These copies leave out some clones; in studies compared against another copy, an unresolved V gene accounts for under half, and the cause of the remainder is not known. D and trimming were read from the DNA, whereas the V and J calls and clone size are those reported in that table. The sample has 65,000 to 70,000 clones on record, under 85% of them singletons. The ten largest clonotypes hold 15% to 20% of the sample.

Here is what the overall study found, with its caveats: The amount of clinical and demographic metadata varied by source and participant and was provided uncurated.

The origin of this receptor is a man between 60 and 75 years old with acute or convalescent COVID-19. The V and J genes are TRBV10-3 and TRBJ1-3; the D gene is perhaps TRBD1, from 6 matching bases. The sequencing sample was made of peripheral blood. In nucleotide form, the sequence is TGTGCCATCAGTGCAGGGGAAGGAAACACCATATATTTT. The encoded protein is CAISAGEGNTIYF.